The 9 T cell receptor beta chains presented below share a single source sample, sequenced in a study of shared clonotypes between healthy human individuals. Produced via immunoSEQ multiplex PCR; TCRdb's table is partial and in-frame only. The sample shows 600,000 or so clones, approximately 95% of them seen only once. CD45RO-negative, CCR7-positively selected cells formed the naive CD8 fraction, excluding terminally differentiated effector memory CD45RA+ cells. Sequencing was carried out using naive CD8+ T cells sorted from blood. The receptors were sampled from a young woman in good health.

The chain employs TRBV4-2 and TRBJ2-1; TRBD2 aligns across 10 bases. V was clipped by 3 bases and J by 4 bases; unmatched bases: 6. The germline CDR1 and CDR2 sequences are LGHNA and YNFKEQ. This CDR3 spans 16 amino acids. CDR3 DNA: TGTGCCAGCAGCCATACACTAGCGGGGCTTTACAATGAGCAGTTCTTC. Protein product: CASSHTLAGLYNEQFF.

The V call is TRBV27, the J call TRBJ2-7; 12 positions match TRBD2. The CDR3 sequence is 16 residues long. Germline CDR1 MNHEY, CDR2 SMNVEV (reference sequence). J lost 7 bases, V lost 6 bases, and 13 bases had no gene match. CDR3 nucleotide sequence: TGTGCCAGCAGCCCGATCCTAGCGGGAGGGTCCGGGGAGCAGTACTTC. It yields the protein CASSPILAGGSGEQYF.

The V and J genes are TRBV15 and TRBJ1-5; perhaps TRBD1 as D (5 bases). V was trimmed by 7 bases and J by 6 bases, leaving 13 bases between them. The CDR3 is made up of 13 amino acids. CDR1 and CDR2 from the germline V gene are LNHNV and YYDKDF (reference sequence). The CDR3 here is CATTSGAGQPQHF. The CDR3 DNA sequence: TGTGCCACCACCTCTGGGGCTGGTCAGCCCCAGCATTTT.

The CDR3 region is CASSLAKGRGPYEQYF. CDR3 nucleotide sequence: TGTGCCAGCAGCTTAGCGAAGGGTAGGGGGCCCTACGAGCAGTACTTC. V gene TRBV7-8 combines with J gene TRBJ2-7; 7 positions agree with TRBD1. The CDR3 loop spans 16 amino acids. From germline, CDR1 is SGHVS and CDR2 FQNEAQ. V trimming: 0 bases; J trimming: 2 bases; junction bases outside the gene matches: 7.

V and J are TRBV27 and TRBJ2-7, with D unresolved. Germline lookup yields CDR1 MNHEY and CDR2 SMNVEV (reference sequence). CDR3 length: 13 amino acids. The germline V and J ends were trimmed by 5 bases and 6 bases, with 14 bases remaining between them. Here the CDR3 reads CASSPHALIEQYF. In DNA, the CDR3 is TGTGCCAGCAGTCCCCACGCCTTGATCGAGCAGTACTTC.

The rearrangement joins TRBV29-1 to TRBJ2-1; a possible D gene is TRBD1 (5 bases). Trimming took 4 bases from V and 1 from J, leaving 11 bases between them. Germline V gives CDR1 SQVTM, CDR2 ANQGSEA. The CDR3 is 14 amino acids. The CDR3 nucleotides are TGCAGCGTTGTGGGGCGAACTTCCTACAATGAGCAGTTCTTC. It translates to CSVVGRTSYNEQFF.

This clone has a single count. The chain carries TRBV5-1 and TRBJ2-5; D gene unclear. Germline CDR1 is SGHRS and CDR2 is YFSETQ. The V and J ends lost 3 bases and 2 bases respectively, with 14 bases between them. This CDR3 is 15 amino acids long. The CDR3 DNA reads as TGCGCCAGCAGCTGGGAATGGCCCCATCAAGAGACCCAGTACTTC. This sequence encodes CASSWEWPHQETQYF.

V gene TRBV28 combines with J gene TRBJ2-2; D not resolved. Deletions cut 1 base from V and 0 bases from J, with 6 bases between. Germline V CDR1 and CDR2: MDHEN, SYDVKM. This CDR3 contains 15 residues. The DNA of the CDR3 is TGTGCCAGCAGTTTATCAGCAGCGAACACCGGGGAGCTGTTTTTT. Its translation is CASSLSAANTGELFF. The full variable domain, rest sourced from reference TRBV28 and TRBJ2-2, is DVKVTQSSRYLVKRTGEKVFLECVQDMDHENMFWYRQDPGLGLRLIYFSYDVKMKEKGDIPEGYSVSREKKERFSLILESASTNQTSMYLCASSLSAANTGELFFGEGSRLTVL.

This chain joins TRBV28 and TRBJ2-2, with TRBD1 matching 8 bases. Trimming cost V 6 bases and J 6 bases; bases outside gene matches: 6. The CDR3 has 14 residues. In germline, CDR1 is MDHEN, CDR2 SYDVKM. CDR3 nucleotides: TGTGCCAGCAGCCTGACAGGGGAGGCCGGGGAGCTGTTTTTT. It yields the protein CASSLTGEAGELFF.